The sequence of this T cell receptor (beta chain) was determined in a study of cytomegalovirus exposure and HLA in healthy donors. For this clone: The antigen remains unidentified.

The CDR3 runs to 15 residues. Trimming cost V 2 bases and J 6 bases; bases outside gene matches: 8. Germline CDR1 MDHEN, CDR2 SYDVKM. This table comes from immunoSEQ multiplex PCR, and its TCRdb copy is limited to in-frame clones, with some not included. The table shows 130,000 to 150,000 clones, with roughly nine tenths occurring only once. Findings and limits, study-wide: Published work reported that the classifier diagnosed cytomegalovirus status with high specificity and sensitivity. A list of around 160 TCR beta chains associated with cytomegalovirus was given.

Sequencing input: PBMCs. J is TRBJ1-1 and V is TRBV28; 8 positions match TRBD1. The clonotype originates from a woman under 30 in good health and CMV-seropositive. The CDR3 nucleotides read TGTGCCAGCAGTTTAGGAAGGACAGGGAGGGCTGAAGCTTTCTTT. Protein sequence: CASSLGRTGRAEAFF.